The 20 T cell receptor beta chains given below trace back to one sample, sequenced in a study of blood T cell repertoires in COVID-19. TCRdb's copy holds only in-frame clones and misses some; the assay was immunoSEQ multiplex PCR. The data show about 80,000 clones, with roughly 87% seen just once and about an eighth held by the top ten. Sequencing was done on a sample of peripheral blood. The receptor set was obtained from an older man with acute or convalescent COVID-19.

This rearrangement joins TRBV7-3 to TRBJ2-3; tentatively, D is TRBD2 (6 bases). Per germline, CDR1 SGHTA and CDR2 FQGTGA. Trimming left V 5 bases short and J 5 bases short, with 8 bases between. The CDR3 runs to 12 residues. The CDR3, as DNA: TGTGCCAGCAGCAAAGCGGGAGATACGCAGTATTTT. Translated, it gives CASSKAGDTQYF.

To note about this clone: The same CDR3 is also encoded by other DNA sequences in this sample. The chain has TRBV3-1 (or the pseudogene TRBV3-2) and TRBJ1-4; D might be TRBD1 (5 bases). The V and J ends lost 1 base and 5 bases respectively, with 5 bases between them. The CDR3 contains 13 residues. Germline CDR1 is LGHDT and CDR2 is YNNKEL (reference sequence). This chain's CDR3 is CASSQGGNEKLFF. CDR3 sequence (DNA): TGTGCCAGCAGCCAAGGGGGCAATGAAAAACTGTTTTTT.

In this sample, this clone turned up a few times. CDR3: CASSFLAGPQETQYF. The CDR3 bases are TGCGCCAGCAGCTTCTTAGCGGGGCCCCAAGAGACCCAGTACTTC. The V call is TRBV5-1, the J call TRBJ2-5; the match to TRBD2 covers 8 bases. The trim removed 2 bases at V and 1 base at J, leaving 4 bases unmatched. Per the germline V gene, CDR1 is SGHRS and CDR2 is YFSETQ. This CDR3 has 15 amino acids. Drawing the rest from reference TRBV5-1 and TRBJ2-5, the complete variable domain is KAGVTQTPRYLIKTRGQQVTLSCSPISGHRSVSWYQQTPGQGLQFLFEYFSETQRNKGNFPGRFSGRQFSNSRSEMNVSTLELGDSALYLCASSFLAGPQETQYFGPGTRLLVL.

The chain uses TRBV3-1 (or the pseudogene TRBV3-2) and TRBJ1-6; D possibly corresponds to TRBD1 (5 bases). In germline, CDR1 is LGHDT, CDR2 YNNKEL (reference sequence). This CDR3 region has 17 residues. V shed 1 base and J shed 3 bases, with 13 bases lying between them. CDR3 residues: CASSQARGTDYNSPLHF. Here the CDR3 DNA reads TGTGCCAGCAGCCAAGCCCGGGGGACTGACTATAATTCACCCCTCCACTTT.

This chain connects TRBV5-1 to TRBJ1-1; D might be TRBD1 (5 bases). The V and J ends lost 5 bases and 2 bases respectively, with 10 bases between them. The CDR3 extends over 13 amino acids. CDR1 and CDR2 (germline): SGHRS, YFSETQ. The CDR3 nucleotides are TGCGCCAGCAGTAAGACAGATAACACTGAAGCTTTCTTT. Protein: CASSKTDNTEAFF. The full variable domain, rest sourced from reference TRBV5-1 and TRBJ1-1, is KAGVTQTPRYLIKTRGQQVTLSCSPISGHRSVSWYQQTPGQGLQFLFEYFSETQRNKGNFPGRFSGRQFSNSRSEMNVSTLELGDSALYLCASSKTDNTEAFFGQGTRLTVV.

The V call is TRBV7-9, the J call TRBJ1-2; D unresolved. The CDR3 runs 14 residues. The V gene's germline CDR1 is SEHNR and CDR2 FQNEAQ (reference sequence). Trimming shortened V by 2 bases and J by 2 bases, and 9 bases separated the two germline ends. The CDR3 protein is CASSLQVRNYGYTF. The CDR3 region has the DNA TGTGCCAGCAGCTTACAGGTCAGAAACTATGGCTACACCTTC.

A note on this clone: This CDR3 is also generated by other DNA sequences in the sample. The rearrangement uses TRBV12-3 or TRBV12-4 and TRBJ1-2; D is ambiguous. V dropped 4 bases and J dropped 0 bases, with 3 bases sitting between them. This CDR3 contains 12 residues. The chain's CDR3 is CASSSSNYGYTF. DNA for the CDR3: TGTGCCAGCAGTTCATCTAACTATGGCTACACCTTC.

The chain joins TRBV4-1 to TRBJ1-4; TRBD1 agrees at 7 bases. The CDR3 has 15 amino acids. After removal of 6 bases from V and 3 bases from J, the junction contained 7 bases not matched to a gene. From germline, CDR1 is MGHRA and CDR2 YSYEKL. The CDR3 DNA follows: TGCGCCAGCAGTAAAACAGGGGCGGCTAATGAAAAACTGTTTTTT. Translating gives CASSKTGAANEKLFF.

The DNA of the CDR3 is TGTGCCAGCTCCTTAAGTGGAGGAAACCTGGGAAATACGCAGTATTTT. Protein: CASSLSGGNLGNTQYF. The rearrangement links TRBV6-6 to TRBJ2-3; TRBD2 might be the D (5 bases). Trimming stripped 8 bases from V and 7 bases from J, with 25 bases between. There are 16 residues in the CDR3. Germline-derived CDR1 and CDR2 are MNHNY and SVGAGI (reference sequence).

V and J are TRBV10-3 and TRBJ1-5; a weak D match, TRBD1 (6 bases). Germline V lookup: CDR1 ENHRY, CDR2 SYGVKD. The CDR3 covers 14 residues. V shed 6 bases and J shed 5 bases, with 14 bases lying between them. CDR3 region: CAISDWDTDQPQHF. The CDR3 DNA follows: TGTGCCATCAGCGACTGGGACACCGATCAGCCCCAGCATTTT.

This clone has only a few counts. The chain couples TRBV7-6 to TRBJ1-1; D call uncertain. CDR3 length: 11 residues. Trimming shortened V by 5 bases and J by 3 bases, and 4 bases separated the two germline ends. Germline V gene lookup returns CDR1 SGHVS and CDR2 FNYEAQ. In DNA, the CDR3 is TGTGCCAGCAGCCCGGACACTGAAGCTTTCTTT. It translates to CASSPDTEAFF.

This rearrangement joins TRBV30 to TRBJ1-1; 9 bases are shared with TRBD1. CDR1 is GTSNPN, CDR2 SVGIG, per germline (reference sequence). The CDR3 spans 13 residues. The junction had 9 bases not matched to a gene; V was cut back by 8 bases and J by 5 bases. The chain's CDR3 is CAAQGDRETEAFF. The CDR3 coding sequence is TGTGCCGCTCAAGGGGACAGGGAAACTGAAGCTTTCTTT.

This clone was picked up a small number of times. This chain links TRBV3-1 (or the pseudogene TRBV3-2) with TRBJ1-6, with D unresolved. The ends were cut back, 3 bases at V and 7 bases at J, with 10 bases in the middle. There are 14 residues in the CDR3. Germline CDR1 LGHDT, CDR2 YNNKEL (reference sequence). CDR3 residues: CASSHPGLNSPLHF. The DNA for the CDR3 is TGTGCCAGCAGCCATCCGGGGTTGAATTCACCCCTCCACTTT.

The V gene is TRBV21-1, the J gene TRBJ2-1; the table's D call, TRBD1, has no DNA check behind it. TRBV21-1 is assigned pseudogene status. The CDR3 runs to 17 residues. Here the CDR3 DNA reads TGTGCCAGCAGCAAAGCCCACGACAGGGGAGGGTACAATGAGCAGTTCTTC. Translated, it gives CASSKAHDRGGYNEQFF.

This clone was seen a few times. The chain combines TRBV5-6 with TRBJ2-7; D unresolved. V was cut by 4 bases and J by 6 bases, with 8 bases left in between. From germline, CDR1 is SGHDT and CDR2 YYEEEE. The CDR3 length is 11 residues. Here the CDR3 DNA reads TGTGCCAGCAGCACCACGGGCGAGCAGTACTTC. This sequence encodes CASSTTGEQYF. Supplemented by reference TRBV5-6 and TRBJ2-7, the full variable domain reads DAGVTQSPTHLIKTRGQQVTLRCSPKSGHDTVSWYQQALGQGPQFIFQYYEEEERQRGNFPDRFSGHQFPNYSSELNVNALLLGDSALYLCASSTTGEQYFGPGTRLTVT.

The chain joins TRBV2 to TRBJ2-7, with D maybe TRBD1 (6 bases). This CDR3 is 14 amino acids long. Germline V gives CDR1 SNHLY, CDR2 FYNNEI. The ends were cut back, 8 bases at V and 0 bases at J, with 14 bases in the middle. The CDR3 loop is CASQRTDISYEQYF. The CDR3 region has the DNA TGTGCCAGCCAGAGGACAGATATCTCCTACGAGCAGTACTTC.

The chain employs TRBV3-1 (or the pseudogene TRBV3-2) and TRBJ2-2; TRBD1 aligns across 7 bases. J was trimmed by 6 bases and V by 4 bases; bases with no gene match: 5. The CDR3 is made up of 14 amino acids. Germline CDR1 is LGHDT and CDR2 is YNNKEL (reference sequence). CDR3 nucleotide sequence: TGTGCCAGCAGCCCCCGACAGGGCGCCGGGGAGCTGTTTTTT. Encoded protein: CASSPRQGAGELFF.

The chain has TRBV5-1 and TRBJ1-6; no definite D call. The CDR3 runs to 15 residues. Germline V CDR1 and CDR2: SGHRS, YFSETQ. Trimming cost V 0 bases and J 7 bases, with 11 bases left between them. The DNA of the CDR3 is TGCGCCAGCAGCTTGGGGGCCGGGGAGAATTCACCCCTCCACTTT. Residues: CASSLGAGENSPLHF.

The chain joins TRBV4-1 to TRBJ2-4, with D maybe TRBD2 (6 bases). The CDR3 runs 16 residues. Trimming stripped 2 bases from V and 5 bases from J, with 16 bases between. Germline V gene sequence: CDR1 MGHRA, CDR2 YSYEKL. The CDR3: CASSQPSAGRENIQYF. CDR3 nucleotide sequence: TGCGCCAGCAGCCAACCCTCGGCGGGGCGGGAAAACATTCAGTACTTC.

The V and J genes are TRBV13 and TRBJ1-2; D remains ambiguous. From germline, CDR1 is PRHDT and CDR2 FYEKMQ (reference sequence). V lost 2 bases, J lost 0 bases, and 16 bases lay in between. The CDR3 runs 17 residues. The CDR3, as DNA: TGTGCCAGCAGCTTAAGGAGGACGGATGCTTCTAACTATGGCTACACCTTC. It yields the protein CASSLRRTDASNYGYTF.